The clone carrying this T cell receptor (beta chain) has only one observation. Its antigen remains unidentified. Sequenced by immunoSEQ multiplex PCR; TCRdb stores in-frame clones only, minus some. The table has roughly 24,000 clones, about three quarters seen once. These data originate in a study of vaccination effects on CD4 cells after COVID-19. Antigen-specific CD4+ T cell clonotypes were called by their expansion after viral peptide-pool culture in ViraFEST. CD4+ T cell isolation took place after approximately 11 days of culture. All vaccine recipients tested negative for nucleocapsid antibodies and had never contracted SARS-CoV-2 infection. CDR1 and CDR2 (germline): MNHNY, SVGAGI (reference sequence). The CDR3 spans 12 residues. Trimming removed 6 bases from V and 5 bases from J, with 11 bases in between.

V gene TRBV6-6 combines with J gene TRBJ2-7; a possible D gene is TRBD2 (5 bases). The sample was CD4+ T cells from PBMCs cultured with SARS-CoV-2 spike peptides, taken before COVID-19 vaccination. The origin of this receptor is a human donor who received a COVID-19 vaccine. The CDR3: CASSSVEDEQYF. The CDR3 DNA reads as TGTGCCAGCAGCTCTGTGGAGGACGAGCAGTACTTC.